These T cell receptor beta chains were read from a single sample in a study of post-analysis software for immune sequencing data. In TCRdb, the PCR reads were re-called with MiXCR into one record per CDR3 protein. Seen here are 700,000 to 800,000 distinct CDR3 sequences, about 27% observed once, and the top ten hold roughly 0.57%. Sequencing was performed on blood. The receptors here all came from a girl under 18 with multiple sclerosis. CDR3s include the opening cysteine and the closing phenylalanine or tryptophan. A D gene is named only where the DNA matches it firmly. Clone size, where shown, is once, few, many, or a class for clones that have expanded.

length: 16; J: TRBJ1-2; V: TRBV5-6; size: NA; D: TRBD1; CDR3: CASSFNTGQGTAGYTF; DNA: TGTGCCAGCAGCTTCAATACGGGACAGGGGACGGCAGGCTACACCTTC
length: 14; J: TRBJ1-2; V: TRBV7-2; size: NA; D: NA; CDR3: CASSPQGQRGGYTF; DNA: TGTGCCAGCAGCCCTCAGGGGCAAAGGGGTGGCTACACCTTC
length: 14; J: TRBJ2-5; V: TRBV6-5; size: NA; D: NA; CDR3: CASSYNGERETQYF; DNA: TGTGCCAGCAGTTATAACGGGGAAAGGGAGACCCAGTACTTC
length: 14; J: TRBJ2-5; V: TRBV29-1; size: NA; D: TRBD1; CDR3: CSVDSNRGMETQYF; DNA: TGCAGCGTTGACTCCAACAGGGGCATGGAGACCCAGTACTTC
length: 14; J: TRBJ2-3; V: TRBV25-1; size: NA; D: NA; CDR3: CASSNVGRGDTQYF; DNA: TGTGCCAGCAGTAATGTAGGGCGGGGAGATACGCAGTATTTT
length: 13; J: TRBJ1-5; V: TRBV6-6; size: few; D: NA; CDR3: CASSYTGDQPQHF; DNA: TGTGCCAGCAGTTATACAGGCGATCAGCCCCAGCATTTT
length: 13; J: TRBJ2-7; V: TRBV12-3/TRBV12-4; size: few; D: TRBD1; CDR3: CASRGQTFREQYF; DNA: TGTGCCAGCCGGGGACAGACCTTTAGAGAGCAGTACTTC
length: 16; J: TRBJ2-3; V: TRBV7-2; size: NA; D: NA; CDR3: CASSLTPDETVDAQYF; DNA: TGTGCCAGCAGCTTAACGCCGGACGAGACCGTAGATGCGCAGTATTTT
length: 15; J: TRBJ1-2; V: TRBV29-1; size: few; D: TRBD1; CDR3: CSVEIGTGQNYGYTF; DNA: TGCAGCGTTGAGATCGGGACAGGGCAAAACTATGGCTACACCTTC
length: 15; J: TRBJ1-1; V: TRBV28; size: NA; D: NA; CDR3: CASSFVGPLNTEAFF; DNA: TGTGCCAGCAGTTTTGTCGGGCCGCTAAACACTGAAGCTTTCTTT
length: 16; J: TRBJ2-1; V: TRBV2; size: few; D: NA; CDR3: CASSDSAEFSYNEQFF; DNA: TGTGCCAGCAGTGATTCCGCGGAGTTCTCCTACAATGAGCAGTTCTTC
length: 16; J: TRBJ2-3; V: TRBV20-1; size: many; D: TRBD2; CDR3: CSASSSGVSNTDTQYF; DNA: TGCAGTGCTAGCTCTAGCGGGGTTAGTAACACAGATACGCAGTATTTT
length: 17; J: TRBJ2-4; V: TRBV10-3; size: NA; D: NA; CDR3: CAISEPGDPGAKNIQYF; DNA: TGTGCCATCAGTGAGCCGGGTGATCCGGGGGCCAAAAACATTCAGTACTTC
length: 12; J: TRBJ2-7; V: TRBV6-2/TRBV6-3; size: once; D: NA; CDR3: CATRGGYYEQYF; DNA: TGTGCCACCCGAGGTGGTTACTACGAGCAGTACTTC
length: 15; J: TRBJ2-1; V: TRBV25-1; size: NA; D: NA; CDR3: CASSEMPYSYNEQFF; DNA: TGTGCCAGCAGTGAAATGCCGTACTCCTACAATGAGCAGTTCTTC
length: 14; J: TRBJ1-2; V: TRBV5-1; size: NA; D: NA; CDR3: CASSPKTDPYGYTF; DNA: TGCGCCAGCAGCCCCAAGACGGACCCCTATGGCTACACCTTC